This T cell receptor beta chain stems from a study of blood T cell repertoires in COVID-19. Study in general: Some COVID-19 samples were acute and others convalescent; all came from the United States, Italy and Spain. Sample material is recorded as cDNA or gDNA derived from T cells, B-cell-depleted T cells, or PBMCs.

Per the original data handling: The assay estimated nucleated cells by amplifying reference gene primers. Data came from immunoSEQ multiplex PCR; TCRdb stores just in-frame clones and leaves some out. The DNA was the basis for D and trimming; V, J and clone size are from that table. The data show about 130,000 clones, roughly 80% seen once. The CDR3 has 10 amino acids. The germline V and J ends were trimmed by 3 bases and 6 bases, with 5 bases remaining between them. Germline V gene lookup returns CDR1 SQVTM and CDR2 ANQGSEA. This clone was seen once. The chain has TRBV29-1 and TRBJ1-1; D ambiguous. The sequenced sample consisted of peripheral blood. The clonotype originates from a man aged 55 to 70 with acute or convalescent COVID-19. The CDR3: CSVDGAEAFF. Here the CDR3 DNA reads TGCAGCGTTGACGGTGCTGAAGCTTTCTTT.